This T cell receptor beta chain was captured by sequencing in a study of cytomegalovirus exposure and HLA in healthy donors (dated by TCRdb to about 2017). General notes on the study: In an earlier analysis of some 550 of the donors, around 290 Gb of sequence data and approximately 120 million unique TCR beta sequences from approximately 180 million T cells were reported. About 310 gigabases of sequencing data and tens of millions of unique TCR sequences were included in an early release covering under 650 HLA-typed donors. Among the roughly 380 genotyped donors, 81% belonged to the genetic ancestry cluster associated with self-reported Caucasian donors. The aim of the study was to test whether cataloging public T cell receptors could identify signatures of past pathogen exposure. The study profiled the T cell repertoires of around 700 subjects by immunosequencing and related them to cytomegalovirus serostatus. In addition to the first cohort of around 670 subjects, a separate validation cohort of approximately 110 different subjects was used. To predict cytomegalovirus infection status, the study combined high-throughput TCR immunosequencing, statistical association of individual TCRs with disease status, and machine learning. A later analysis re-analyzed previously published TCR beta repertoires from 666 donors and added high-resolution HLA genotyping to study TCR occurrence patterns. In the later analysis, no new phenotypic data were used to find candidate immune exposures; instead, reliance was placed on TCR beta sequences and their occurrence across donors. An earlier analysis of approximately 580 of the donors used high-throughput TCR beta sequencing to judge whether each TCR beta V gene segment behaved as functional or pseudogenic. Alongside the repertoire data, information on donor age, sex, ethnicity and CMV serostatus was compiled. A later genetic analysis used genome-wide SNP genotypes for about 60% of the roughly 700 donors, treating that subset as a discovery cohort. All discovery cohort repertoires had been generated using a single sequencing platform. Both class I and class II loci were covered by HLA typing, at four-digit resolution. Typing coverage varied by locus: roughly 629-640 donors for A, B, C, DRB1 and DQB1; roughly 500 for DQA1; 600 to 610 for DPA1; more than 450 for DPB1. Roughly five DR-DQ haplotypes were handled as single units for association and clustering, since linkage in the cohort was strong. On average, around 240,000 unique TCR beta nucleotide sequences were sequenced per donor among about 400 genotyped donors of the cohort, with around 19% of those sequences being non-productive. Results and caveats for the whole study, not just this receptor: When HLA alleles, especially DR and DQ, strongly co-occurred, attributing TCR associations to individual alleles was difficult. The authors suggested that the approach could potentially be extended to other disease states and immunological phenotypes. In vitro tests confirmed that a few of the cytomegalovirus-associated TCR beta chains recognize cytomegalovirus antigens. Broadly in line with IMGT annotations, most TCR beta V segments showed up in productive rearrangements about 87% or about 30% of the time in an earlier analysis of about 500 of the donors. Cytomegalovirus status was reported to be diagnosed by the classifier with high specificity and sensitivity in both the original and validation cohorts. A later analysis found that TCR association rates varied across HLA loci, with DRB1 alleles showing the most associated TCRs and HLA-C alleles the fewest. Because counts were too low, seventeen rarely observed V segments, including chromosome 9 orphons, were left out of the earlier analysis of approximately 580 of the donors. A later analysis found that HLA-associated TCR beta chains were more clonally expanded and had lower generation probabilities than equally common non-associated chains. The study listed approximately 160 TCR beta chains as associated with cytomegalovirus. The only immune exposure information available for the cohort was CMV serostatus. In a later genetic analysis, fewer N-insertions in productive TCRs were reported among donors in an Asian-associated ancestry cluster than the roughly 670-donor mean. Correlated functional status among segregating V segments might reflect linkage disequilibrium, but an unknown experimental factor could not be ruled out. A later genetic analysis associated a missense DCLRE1C variant with V-gene and J-gene trimming of TCR beta chains, and an independent cohort replicated the association. A further reported finding was that TCR beta sequences accurately predicted the HLA-A and HLA-B alleles for most subjects in the first cohort. Several of the top co-occurrence clusters appeared to be linked to parvovirus B19, influenza, CMV and Epstein-Barr virus, according to a later analysis. A cluster of highly shared sequence variants was judged likely to be a technical artifact of the sequencing pipeline. This cohort had only TCR beta chains sequenced, and the lack of alpha or paired-chain data limited which features could be detected. Because HLA typing was unavailable for some donors at each locus, only the typed subset was used in association tests. Roughly uniform sequencing depth across donors was assumed in presence/absence analyses, although this assumption may not hold. In a later analysis, most CMV-associated TCR beta chains were found to appear HLA-restricted, with HLA associations seemingly driven largely by CMV exposure. Most TCR sequences were seen in very few donors, while some public TCRs were found in many individuals. A later analysis associated approximately 17,000 TCR beta sequences with specific HLA alleles at a false discovery rate of 0.05.

Concerning this clone itself: It has no known antigen specificity. Qualities for individual bases were not recorded, and no much larger clone is one base off.

Library generation was performed with the immunoSEQ multiplex PCR assay. A mixture of 60 forward primers for TCR Vbeta segments and 13 reverse primers for TCR Jbeta segments was used in the multiplex PCR. The CDR3 region of rearranged TCR beta genes was amplified from genomic DNA by a multiplex PCR assay. Amplified TCR beta libraries were sequenced as 87-base-pair reads on the Illumina HiSeq System. The authors' analysis ran thus. Across the 670 or so repertoires, a later analysis counted roughly 77 million unique TCR beta chains, roughly 11 million of which were shared by at least two donors. Raw reads were error-corrected and collapsed into unique sequences by a nearest-neighbor algorithm in which closely related sequences were merged to remove PCR and sequencing errors. To assign V, D and J gene segments, CDR3 sequences were aligned to IMGT reference sequences. For a sequence to be retained, a match of at least six nucleotides to both a V gene segment and a J gene segment was required. Rearrangements were classified as productive when the CDR3 lacked stop codons and remained in frame with V and J, and all other rearrangements were classified as non-productive. Following IMGT convention, CDR3 was defined as the stretch from the second conserved V-encoded cysteine up to the conserved J-encoded phenylalanine. The earlier analysis of fewer than 700 of the donors excluded sequences that lacked an unambiguous match to a single V gene segment. An earlier analysis of several hundred of the donors classified V segments as functional when productive rearrangements were above 56.7% and as segregating when the standard deviation between donors was above 5%. A statistical classification framework was built to diagnose cytomegalovirus status from the catalog of TCR beta chain sequences. In a later analysis, TCR nucleotide sequences were compared against IMGT/GENE-DB human TR gene sequences so that V and J genes could be assigned. In a later analysis, CDR3 sequences and most-parsimonious VDJ recombination scenarios were assigned using the TCRdist pipeline. In a later analysis, each TCR beta chain was defined by its CDR3 amino acid sequence together with its V-gene family, and reads lacking a unique V-gene family were excluded. To address suspected cross-contamination and a sequencing artifact, a later analysis removed around 590 highly shared, low-generation-probability nucleotide sequences. In a later analysis, a clonal expansion index was calculated for each public chain from normalized within-repertoire ranks of inferred template counts. A later analysis computed generation probabilities with a VDJ recombination model fitted to out-of-frame rearrangements, and checked the results against IGoR. In a later analysis, hypergeometric tests were used to score TCR-TCR, TCR-HLA and TCR-CMV co-occurrence, with a repertoire-size bias correction applied to TCR pairs. False discovery rates were estimated in a later analysis by permuting HLA or CMV assignments 20 times. In a later analysis, co-occurring TCRs were grouped using DBSCAN, and TCRdist sequence similarity was added for clustering within HLA-allele-positive subsets. Repertoires with fewer than 30,000 or more than 120,000 public chains, plus five repertoires with anomalous nucleotide sharing, were excluded from co-occurrence clustering. In TCRdb, the immuneACCESS table is reduced to in-frame sequences with V and J assigned. These tables do not hold every clone; where another copy was compared, an unresolved V gene accounts for under half, and the others remain unexplained. V, J and clone size reflect that table, while D and trimming were determined from the DNA. Within this sample are 200,000 or so clones, with approximately 83% of them counted one time only. 0.098% of the sample lies in the top ten.

The cohort was made up of several hundred healthy bone marrow donors. Cohort members were all nominally healthy when sampled, although unrecorded immune exposures were likely present. The donor tested CMV seronegative and was one of the 352 seronegative cohort members. A peripheral blood sample was collected from each donor, and TCR beta sequencing was performed on peripheral blood mononuclear cells. The Qiagen DNeasy Blood Extraction Kit was used to extract genomic DNA from the blood cell samples. Sequencing used PBMCs. The receptor's source is a boy aged 2 to 10 in good health and CMV-seronegative.

The sequenced DNA: TGTGCCAGCAGCACCCGAGACAGGGGGCCTCGATACGAGCAGTACTTC. Its protein product is CASSTRDRGPRYEQYF. The V gene is TRBV13 and the J gene is TRBJ2-7; 10 nucleotides in the junction match TRBD1. Measured from the cysteine to the phenylalanine, the CDR3 is 16 residues long. Just the 48-base CDR3 DNA is kept, in frame starting at base 1. V trim: 5 bases; J trim: 4 bases; unmatched bases: 11. Per the germline V gene (reference sequence), PRHDT is the CDR1 and FYEKMQ is the CDR2.